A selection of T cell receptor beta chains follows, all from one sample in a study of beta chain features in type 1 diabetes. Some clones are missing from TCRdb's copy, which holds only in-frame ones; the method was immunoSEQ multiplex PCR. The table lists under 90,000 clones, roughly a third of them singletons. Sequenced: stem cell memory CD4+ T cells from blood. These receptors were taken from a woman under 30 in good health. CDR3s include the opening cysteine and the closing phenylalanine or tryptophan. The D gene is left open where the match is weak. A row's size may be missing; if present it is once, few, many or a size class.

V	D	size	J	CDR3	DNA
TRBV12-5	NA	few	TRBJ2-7	CASAPRGSIDEQYF	TGTGCTAGTGCCCCCCGAGGGAGTATCGACGAGCAGTACTTC
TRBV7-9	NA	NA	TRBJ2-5	CASTRGGQETQYF	TGTGCCAGCACTAGAGGAGGACAAGAGACCCAGTACTTC
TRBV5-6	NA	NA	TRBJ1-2	CASSFTGYGYTF	TGTGCCAGCAGCTTTACAGGGTATGGCTACACCTTC
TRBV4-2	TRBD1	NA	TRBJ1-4	CASSQDRTGGNEKLFF	TGTGCCAGCAGCCAAGACCGGACAGGGGGAAATGAAAAACTGTTTTTT
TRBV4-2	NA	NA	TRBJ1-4	CASSHRVGNEKLFF	TGTGCCAGCAGCCACCGGGTTGGAAATGAAAAACTGTTTTTT
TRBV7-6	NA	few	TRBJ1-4	CASSPNTWVGGEKLFF	TGTGCCAGCAGCCCAAATACTTGGGTAGGGGGTGAAAAACTGTTTTTT
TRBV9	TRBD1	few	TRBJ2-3	CASSVVAGGDGTDTQYF	TGTGCCAGCAGCGTAGTGGCAGGGGGCGACGGCACAGATACGCAGTATTTT
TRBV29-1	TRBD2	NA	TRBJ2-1	CSVLRTSGGPPSYNEQFF	TGCAGCGTTCTTCGGACTAGCGGGGGGCCCCCCTCCTACAATGAGCAGTTCTTC
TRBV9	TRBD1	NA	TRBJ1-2	CASSVGGTGGEGYTF	TGTGCCAGCAGCGTAGGAGGGACAGGGGGCGAAGGCTACACCTTC
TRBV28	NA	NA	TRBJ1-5	CASSPGGWGQPQHF	TGTGCCAGCAGCCCTGGGGGCTGGGGTCAGCCCCAGCATTTT
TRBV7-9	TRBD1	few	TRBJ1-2	CASSLTGGAIYGYTF	TGTGCCAGCAGCTTAACAGGGGGCGCCATCTATGGCTACACCTTC
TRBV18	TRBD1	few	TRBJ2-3	CASGQGSTDTQYF	TGTGCCAGCGGACAGGGTAGCACAGATACGCAGTATTTT
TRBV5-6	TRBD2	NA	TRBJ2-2	CASSLSGLVNTGELFF	TGTGCCAGCAGTTTGAGCGGACTAGTGAACACCGGGGAGCTGTTTTTT
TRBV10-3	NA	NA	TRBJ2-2	CAISRDKNTGELFF	TGTGCCATCAGCCGGGACAAGAACACCGGGGAGCTGTTTTTT
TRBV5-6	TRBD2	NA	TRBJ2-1	CASTPGGNDEQFF	TGTGCCAGCACTCCGGGGGGGAACGATGAGCAGTTCTTC
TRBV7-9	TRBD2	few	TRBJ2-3	CASRERERTDTQYF	TGTGCCAGCAGGGAGCGGGAGCGCACAGATACGCAGTATTTT
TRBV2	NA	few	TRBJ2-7	CASEQISYEQYF	TGTGCCAGCGAACAGATTTCCTACGAGCAGTACTTC
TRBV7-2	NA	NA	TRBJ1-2	CASSQENSYGYTF	TGTGCCAGCAGCCAGGAAAACAGCTATGGCTACACCTTC
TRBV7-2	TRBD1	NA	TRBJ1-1	CASSRGGTGATFF	TGTGCCAGCAGCCGAGGGGGGACAGGGGCAACTTTCTTT
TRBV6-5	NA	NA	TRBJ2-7	CASSPISGSYEQYF	TGTGCCAGCAGCCCCATTAGCGGCTCCTACGAGCAGTACTTC